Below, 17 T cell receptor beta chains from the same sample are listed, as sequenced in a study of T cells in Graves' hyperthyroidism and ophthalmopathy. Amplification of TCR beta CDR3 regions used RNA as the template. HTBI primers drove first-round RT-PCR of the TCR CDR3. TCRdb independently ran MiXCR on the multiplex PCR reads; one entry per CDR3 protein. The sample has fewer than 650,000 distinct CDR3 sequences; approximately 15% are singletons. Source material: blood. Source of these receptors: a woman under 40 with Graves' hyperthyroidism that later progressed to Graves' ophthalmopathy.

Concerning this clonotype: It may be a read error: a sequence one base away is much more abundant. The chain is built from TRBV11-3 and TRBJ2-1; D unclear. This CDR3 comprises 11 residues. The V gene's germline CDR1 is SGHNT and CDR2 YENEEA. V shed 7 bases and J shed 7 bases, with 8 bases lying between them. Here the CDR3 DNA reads TGTGCCAGCAAAAAAAAGAATGAGCAGTTCTTC. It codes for CASKKKNEQFF.

CDR3 in DNA: TGTGCCTGGAGTGTAGTAGATACGCAGTATTTT. It yields the protein CAWSVVDTQYF. The chain recombines TRBV30 with TRBJ2-3; unclear D gene. Germline V gene lookup returns CDR1 GTSNPN and CDR2 SVGIG (reference sequence). This CDR3 is 11 amino acids long. Deletions cut 0 bases from V and 5 bases from J, with 3 bases between.

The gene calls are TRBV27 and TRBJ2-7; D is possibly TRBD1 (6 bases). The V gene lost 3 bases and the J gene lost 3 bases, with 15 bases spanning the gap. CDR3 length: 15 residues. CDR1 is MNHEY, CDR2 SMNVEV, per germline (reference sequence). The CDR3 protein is CASSFLRTEIYEQYF. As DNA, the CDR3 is TGTGCCAGCAGTTTCCTGCGGACAGAGATCTACGAGCAGTACTTC.

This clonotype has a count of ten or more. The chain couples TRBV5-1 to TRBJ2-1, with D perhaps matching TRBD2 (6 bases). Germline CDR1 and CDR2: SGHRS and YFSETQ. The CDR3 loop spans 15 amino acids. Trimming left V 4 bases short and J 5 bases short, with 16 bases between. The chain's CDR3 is CASSLTSGANNEQFF. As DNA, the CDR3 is TGCGCCAGCAGCCTGACGTCGGGAGCGAACAATGAGCAGTTCTTC. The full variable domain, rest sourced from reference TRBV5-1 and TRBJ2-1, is KAGVTQTPRYLIKTRGQQVTLSCSPISGHRSVSWYQQTPGQGLQFLFEYFSETQRNKGNFPGRFSGRQFSNSRSEMNVSTLELGDSALYLCASSLTSGANNEQFFGPGTRLTVL.

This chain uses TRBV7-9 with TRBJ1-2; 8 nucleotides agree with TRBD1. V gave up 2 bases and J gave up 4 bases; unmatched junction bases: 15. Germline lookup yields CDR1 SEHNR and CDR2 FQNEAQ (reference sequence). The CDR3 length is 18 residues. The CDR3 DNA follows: TGTGCCAGCAGCTTAATAACGGGTCAGGGGGCCTTCGCCTATGGCTACACCTTC. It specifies CASSLITGQGAFAYGYTF.

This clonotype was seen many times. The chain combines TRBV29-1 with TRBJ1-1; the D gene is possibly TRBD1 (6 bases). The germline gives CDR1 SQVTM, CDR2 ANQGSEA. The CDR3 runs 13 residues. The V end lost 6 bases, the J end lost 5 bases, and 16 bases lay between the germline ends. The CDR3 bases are TGCAGCGTACAGGGAAGGGGGTTGACTGAAGCTTTCTTT. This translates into CSVQGRGLTEAFF. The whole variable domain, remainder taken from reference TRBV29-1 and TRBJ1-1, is SAVISQKPSRDICQRGTSLTIQCQVDSQVTMMFWYRQQPGQSLTLIATANQGSEATYESGFVIDKFPISRPNLTFSTLTVSNMSPEDSSIYLCSVQGRGLTEAFFGQGTRLTVV.

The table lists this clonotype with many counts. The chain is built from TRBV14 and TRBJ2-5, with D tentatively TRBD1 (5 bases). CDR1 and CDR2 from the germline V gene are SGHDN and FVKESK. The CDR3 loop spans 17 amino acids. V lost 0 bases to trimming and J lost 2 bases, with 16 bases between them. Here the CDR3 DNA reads TGTGCCAGCAGCCAAGATTCCTTGGCAGGGTCGCAAGAGACCCAGTACTTC. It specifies CASSQDSLAGSQETQYF.

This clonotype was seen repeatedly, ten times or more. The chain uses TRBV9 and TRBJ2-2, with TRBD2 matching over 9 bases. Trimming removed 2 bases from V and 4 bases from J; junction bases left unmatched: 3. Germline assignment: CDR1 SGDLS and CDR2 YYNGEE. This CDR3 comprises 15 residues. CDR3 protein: CASSVGLASTGELFF. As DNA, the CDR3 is TGTGCCAGCAGCGTCGGACTAGCGAGCACCGGGGAGCTGTTTTTT. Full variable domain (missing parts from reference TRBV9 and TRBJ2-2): DSGVTQTPKHLITATGQRVTLRCSPRSGDLSVYWYQQSLDQGLQFLIQYYNGEERAKGNILERFSAQQFPDLHSELNLSSLELGDSALYFCASSVGLASTGELFFGEGSRLTVL.

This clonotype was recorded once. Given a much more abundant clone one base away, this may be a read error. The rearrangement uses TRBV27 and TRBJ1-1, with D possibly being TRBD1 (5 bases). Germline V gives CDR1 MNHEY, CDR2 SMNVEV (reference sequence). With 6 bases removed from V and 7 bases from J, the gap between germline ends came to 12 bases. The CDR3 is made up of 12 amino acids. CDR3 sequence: CASRAGVGEAFF. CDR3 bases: TGTGCCAGCAGGGCGGGGGTGGGTGAAGCTTTCTTT.

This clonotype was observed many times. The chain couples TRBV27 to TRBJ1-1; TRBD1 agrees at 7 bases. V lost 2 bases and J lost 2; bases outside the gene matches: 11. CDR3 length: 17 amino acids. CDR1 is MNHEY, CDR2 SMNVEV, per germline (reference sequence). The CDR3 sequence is CASSLVMGAGGNTEAFF. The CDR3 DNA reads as TGTGCCAGCAGTTTAGTAATGGGGGCAGGGGGAAACACTGAAGCTTTCTTT.

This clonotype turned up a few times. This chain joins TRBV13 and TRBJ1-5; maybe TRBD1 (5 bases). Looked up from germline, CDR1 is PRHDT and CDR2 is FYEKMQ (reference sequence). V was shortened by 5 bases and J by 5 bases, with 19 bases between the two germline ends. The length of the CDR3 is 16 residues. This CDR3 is CASSLGGGGTHQPQHF. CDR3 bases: TGTGCCAGCAGCCTCGGGGGGGGAGGGACCCATCAGCCCCAGCATTTT.

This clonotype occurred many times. The CDR3 here is CASSFHMGLAGGRGSYNEQFF. CDR3 DNA sequence: TGTGCCAGCAGTTTTCATATGGGACTAGCGGGAGGGCGTGGCTCCTACAATGAGCAGTTCTTC. The genes are TRBV28 and TRBJ2-1; 16 bases map to TRBD2. The V and J ends lost 3 bases and 0 bases, in that order; junction bases with no gene match: 11. This CDR3 has 21 residues. CDR1 MDHEN and CDR2 SYDVKM come from the germline V gene.

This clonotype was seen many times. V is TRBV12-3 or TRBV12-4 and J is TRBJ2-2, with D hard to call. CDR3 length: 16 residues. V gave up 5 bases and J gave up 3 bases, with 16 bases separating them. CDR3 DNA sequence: TGTGCCAGCAGTCCCCTCCCCAGGAAAGACACCGGGGAGCTGTTTTTT. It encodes CASSPLPRKDTGELFF.

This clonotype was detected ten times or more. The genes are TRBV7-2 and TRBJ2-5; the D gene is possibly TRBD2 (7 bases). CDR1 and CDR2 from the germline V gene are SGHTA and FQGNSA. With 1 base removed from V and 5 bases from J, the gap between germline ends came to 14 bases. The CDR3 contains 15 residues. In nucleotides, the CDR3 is TGTGCCAGCAGCTTAGAAGGGGAGGGGGGGGAGACCCAGTACTTC. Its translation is CASSLEGEGGETQYF.

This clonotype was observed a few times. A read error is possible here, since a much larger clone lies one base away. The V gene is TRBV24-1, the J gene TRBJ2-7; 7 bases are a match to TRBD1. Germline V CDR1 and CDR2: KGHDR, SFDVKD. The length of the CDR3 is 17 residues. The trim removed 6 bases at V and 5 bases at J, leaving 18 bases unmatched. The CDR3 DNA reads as TGTGCCACCAGTCAGGCCTCAAATACAGGGGTTAGTGACGAGCAGTACTTC. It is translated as CATSQASNTGVSDEQYF.

The CDR3 DNA is TGTGCCAGCAGCTTTACCCATAGCAATCAGCCCCAGCATTTT. Encoded protein: CASSFTHSNQPQHF. The chain carries TRBV7-3 and TRBJ1-5; no definite D call. V was pared by 3 bases and J by 0 bases, with 6 bases between. This CDR3 region has 14 residues. The germline V gene encodes CDR1 SGHTA and CDR2 FQGTGA.

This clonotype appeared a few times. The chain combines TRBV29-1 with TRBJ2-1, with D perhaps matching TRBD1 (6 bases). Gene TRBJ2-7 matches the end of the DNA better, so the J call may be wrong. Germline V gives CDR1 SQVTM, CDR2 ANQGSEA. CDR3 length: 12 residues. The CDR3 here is CSVGFRGDEQYF. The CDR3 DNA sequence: TGCAGCGTTGGGTTCAGGGGAGATGAGCAGTACTTC.